This TCR beta chain was captured by sequencing in a study of blood T cells in healthy people across ages. The second PCR ran about 6 to 11 cycles with a sample-barcoded 5' primer and J-beta primers. Every molecule of cDNA carried a tag from a template-switch adaptor with 12 random nucleotides. Each CDR3 protein gets one entry after TCRdb re-called the 5' RACE reads with MiXCR. This sample has 1.5 million to 2 million distinct CDR3 sequences, with 34% found just once. Study outcomes and limitations: Diversity was higher, and naive CD4+ cells more numerous, in long-lived donors than in aged donors.

The authors extracted at least 5 micrograms of total RNA per sample. About this clonotype: Its specificity is not known.

This sequence originates from a woman in her 30s in good health. Sequencing input: blood.

CDR3 protein: CASSTYTGELFF. CDR3 sequence (DNA): TGTGCCAGCAGTACGTACACCGGGGAGCTGTTTTTT. This chain joins TRBV27 and TRBJ2-2, with D hard to call. The V and J ends lost 5 bases and 3 bases respectively, with 4 bases between them. The CDR3 contains 12 residues. CDR1 is MNHEY, CDR2 SMNVEV, per germline (reference sequence).